This passage covers 21 T cell receptor beta chains from one sample sequenced in a study of T cells in Graves' hyperthyroidism and ophthalmopathy. There were TCR beta CDR3 regions amplified from RNA transcripts. Carried out on the TCR CDR3, a first-round RT-PCR used the HTBI primer set. TCRdb fed the multiplex PCR reads into MiXCR, producing one record per CDR3 protein. There are about 480,000 distinct CDR3 sequences in the sample; approximately 15% occur only once, and about 17% lies in the top ten. The sequenced material came from blood. The receptors here all came from a woman aged 18-29 years with Graves' hyperthyroidism.

This clonotype was recorded many times. This chain links TRBV12-3 or TRBV12-4 with TRBJ1-1; no firm D call. Trimming left V 6 bases short and J 1 base short, with 9 bases between. The CDR3 runs to 13 residues. The CDR3 nucleotides read TGTGCCAGCAGCCCCCGGGAGAACACTGAAGCTTTCTTT. Protein product: CASSPRENTEAFF.

This clonotype showed up many times. V is TRBV30 and J is TRBJ1-2, with D hard to call. The CDR3 loop spans 12 amino acids. V lost 0 bases, J lost 4 bases, and 6 bases lay in between. CDR1 GTSNPN and CDR2 SVGIG come from the germline V gene (reference sequence). Written as DNA, the CDR3 is TGTGCCTGGAGTGTATCGATCTATGGCTACACCTTC. It translates to CAWSVSIYGYTF.

The chain links TRBV20-1 to TRBJ2-1; TRBD2 matches at 11 bases. This CDR3 is built from 19 residues. Trimming removed 2 bases from V and 8 bases from J; junction bases left unmatched: 20. The germline V gene has CDR1 DFQATT and CDR2 SNEGSKA (reference sequence). The CDR3 DNA sequence: TGCAGTGCTAGAAGGGGGAATTTAGCGGGAGGGCCTGTTATATATGAGCAGTTCTTC. Amino acid sequence: CSARRGNLAGGPVIYEQFF.

This clonotype was counted a few times. The chain is built from TRBV11-1 and TRBJ1-1; possible D gene TRBD1, 5 bases. Germline CDR1 reads SGHAT; CDR2 reads FQDESV (reference sequence). Trimming took 2 bases from V and 4 from J, leaving 11 bases between them. The CDR3 is 14 residues long. CDR3 coding DNA: TGTGCCAGCAGCTTAATGCGTAGGGGCACTGAAGCTTTCTTT. Encoded protein: CASSLMRRGTEAFF. Full variable domain (remainder filled in from reference TRBV11-1 and TRBJ1-1): EAEVAQSPRYKITEKSQAVAFWCDPISGHATLYWYRQILGQGPELLVQFQDESVVDDSQLPKDRFSAERLKGVDSTLKIQPAELGDSAMYLCASSLMRRGTEAFFGQGTRLTVV.

The V call is TRBV3-1, the J call TRBJ1-1; D ambiguous. CDR3 size: 16 residues. Germline CDR1 LGHDT, CDR2 YNNKEL (reference sequence). Trimming stripped 1 base from V and 3 bases from J, with 15 bases between. The CDR3 spells CASSQGAARGYTEAFF. As DNA, the CDR3 is TGTGCCAGCAGCCAAGGGGCAGCTAGAGGCTACACTGAAGCTTTCTTT. Full variable domain (rest looked up from reference TRBV3-1 and TRBJ1-1): DTAVSQTPKYLVTQMGNDKSIKCEQNLGHDTMYWYKQDSKKFLKIMFSYNNKELIINETVPNRFSPKSPDKAHLNLHINSLELGDSAVYFCASSQGAARGYTEAFFGQGTRLTVV.

This clonotype was seen many times. The V and J genes are TRBV11-2 and TRBJ2-1; D is undetermined. Per germline, CDR1 SGHAT and CDR2 FQNNGV. Trimming left V 2 bases short and J 5 bases short, with 7 bases between. This CDR3 region has 13 residues. CDR3 sequence reads: CASSLSRNNEQFF. The CDR3 DNA reads as TGTGCCAGCAGCTTATCAAGGAACAATGAGCAGTTCTTC.

This clonotype appeared many times. J is TRBJ1-1 and V is TRBV18; no clear D gene. Germline V gene data show CDR1 as KGHSH and CDR2 as LQKENI. CDR3 length equals 12 residues. Trimming stripped 6 bases from V and 3 bases from J, with 8 bases between. CDR3 DNA: TGTGCCAGCTCGCAAACTTACACTGAAGCTTTCTTT. Protein: CASSQTYTEAFF.

This clonotype showed up just a few times. The genes are TRBV6-1 and TRBJ2-1; TRBD1 matches 9 bases. V shed 8 bases, J shed 2 bases, and the junction held 10 bases outside the gene matches. The CDR3 consists of 16 residues. Germline lookup yields CDR1 MNHNS and CDR2 SASEGT. In nucleotides, the CDR3 is TGTGCCAGCTCCGAGTCGGACAGGGGCGCCTACAATGAGCAGTTCTTC. Translation gives CASSESDRGAYNEQFF.

This clonotype was seen a few times. The germline gene is not matched at one end of the junction; a read error may be the cause. The chain is built from TRBV30 and TRBJ1-2, with TRBD1 as a possible D gene (6 bases). The CDR3 covers 15 residues. CDR1 is GTSNPN and CDR2 is SVGIG in the germline V gene (reference sequence). CDR3 DNA: TGTGGCTGGGGGGGCTCAGGGATCTCTATTAATGGCTACATCTTC. This translates into CGWGGSGISINGYIF.

This clonotype was seen many times. The chain links TRBV11-3 to TRBJ2-1; D is uncertain. The CDR3 extends over 14 amino acids. CDR1 and CDR2 from the germline V gene are SGHNT and YENEEA. V lost 5 bases and J 11 bases, leaving 19 bases between the germline ends. The CDR3 DNA follows: TGTGCCAGCAGCGCGAGGCCCTGGACCTCACAGCAGTTCTTC. This sequence encodes CASSARPWTSQQFF.

V is TRBV19 and J is TRBJ1-6, with 9 bases that match TRBD1. V trimming: 6 bases; J trimming: 15 bases; junction bases outside the gene matches: 6. There are 12 residues in the CDR3. Per the germline V gene, CDR1 is LNHDA and CDR2 is SQIVND (reference sequence). The CDR3 bases are TGTGCCAGTAGCCGGGACAGGGTACTCCTCCACTTT. Translating it yields CASSRDRVLLHF.

This clonotype was counted only a few times. V gene TRBV11-3 combines with J gene TRBJ2-7; TRBD2 aligns across 8 bases. Trimming took 3 bases from V and 1 from J; bases not matched to a gene: 5. This CDR3 is 15 amino acids long. The germline V gene encodes CDR1 SGHNT and CDR2 YENEEA. The CDR3 coding sequence is TGTGCCAGCAGCTTGGGGGTAGCGGGGTCCTACGAGCAGTACGTC. This gives the protein CASSLGVAGSYEQYV.

The V call is TRBV9, the J call TRBJ2-2, with D possibly being TRBD1 (5 bases). The V gene's germline CDR1 is SGDLS and CDR2 YYNGEE. CDR3 length: 13 residues. Trimming cost V 0 bases and J 10 bases, with 10 bases left between them. The CDR3 bases are TGTGCCAGCAGCGTAGCTTCGACAGAGGAGCTGTTTTTT. Amino acid sequence: CASSVASTEELFF.

The chain couples TRBV12-3 or TRBV12-4 to TRBJ2-3; 9 nucleotides align to TRBD2. V trimming: 10 bases; J trimming: 0 bases; junction bases outside the gene matches: 5. The CDR3 has 14 amino acids. The CDR3 sequence: CATAGGKSTDTQYF. For the CDR3, the DNA is TGTGCCACCGCGGGAGGGAAAAGCACAGATACGCAGTATTTT.

This clonotype was seen only a few times. The chain links TRBV18 to TRBJ1-2; D might be TRBD1 (5 bases). The V end was cut by 3 bases, the J end by 2 bases, with 19 bases between. CDR1 KGHSH and CDR2 LQKENI come from the germline V gene. The CDR3 loop spans 17 amino acids. The CDR3 protein is CASSPETESPRNYGYTF. CDR3 DNA: TGTGCCAGCTCACCCGAGACAGAATCCCCACGCAACTATGGCTACACCTTC.

This sequence joins TRBV6-4 and TRBJ2-2, with D unclear. The V end was cut by 8 bases, the J end by 5 bases, with 12 bases between. The CDR3 covers 13 residues. Looked up from germline, CDR1 is MRHNA and CDR2 is SNTAGT. The CDR3 DNA follows: TGTGCCAGCGGCCAAAGAGAGACCGGGGAGCTGTTTTTT. It is translated as CASGQRETGELFF.

On this clonotype: A clone one base away is much larger, so this may be a read error. V gene TRBV7-9 combines with J gene TRBJ2-1, with 10 bases that match TRBD2. The germline CDR1 and CDR2 sequences are SEHNR and FQNEAQ (reference sequence). The CDR3 extends over 15 amino acids. Losses at the gene ends were 5 bases for V and 5 bases for J; bases not matched to a gene: 6. CDR3 sequence reads: CASSTGTSADNEQFF. The CDR3, as DNA: TGTGCCAGCAGCACCGGGACTAGCGCCGACAATGAGCAGTTCTTC.

The chain combines TRBV18 with TRBJ2-1; D possibly matches TRBD1 or TRBD2 (5 bases each). Trimming took 5 bases from V and 0 from J, leaving 20 bases between them. Per the germline V gene, CDR1 is KGHSH and CDR2 is LQKENI. The CDR3 covers 18 residues. This chain's CDR3 is CASSSSLWGSFSYNEQFF. The CDR3 bases are TGTGCCAGCTCATCCTCCCTATGGGGGAGTTTCTCCTACAATGAGCAGTTCTTC.

The chain combines TRBV2 with TRBJ2-7; TRBD2 matches 9 bases. CDR1 and CDR2 from the germline V gene are SNHLY and FYNNEI. This CDR3 has 15 amino acids. V lost 6 bases to trimming and J lost 2 bases; unmatched junction nucleotides: 8. This CDR3 reads CASRPPASGAYEQYV. The DNA for the CDR3 is TGTGCCAGCAGGCCTCCGGCTAGCGGGGCCTACGAGCAGTACGTC.

This clonotype was observed a single time. The chain uses TRBV3-1 and TRBJ1-2; the match to TRBD1 covers 7 bases. The CDR3 spans 14 residues. Germline V lookup: CDR1 LGHDT, CDR2 YNNKEL (reference sequence). V lost 6 bases and J lost 8; bases outside the gene matches: 12. Here the CDR3 reads CASSYATGEEGYTF. CDR3 DNA sequence: TGTGCCAGCAGTTACGCTACAGGGGAGGAGGGCTACACCTTC. Full variable domain (outside the CDR3, taken from reference TRBV3-1 and TRBJ1-2): DTAVSQTPKYLVTQMGNDKSIKCEQNLGHDTMYWYKQDSKKFLKIMFSYNNKELIINETVPNRFSPKSPDKAHLNLHINSLELGDSAVYFCASSYATGEEGYTFGSGTRLTVV.

This clonotype has at least ten counts. V usage is TRBV12-3 or TRBV12-4 and J usage is TRBJ1-3; 9 nucleotides agree with TRBD1. The V segment lost 6 bases and the J segment 0 bases; nucleotides outside the gene matches: 12. CDR3 size: 18 residues. The CDR3 sequence: CASSPTRDRALSGNTIYF. The CDR3 DNA is TGTGCCAGCAGCCCTACCCGGGACAGGGCCCTCTCTGGAAACACCATATATTTT.